A single sample gave rise to the 14 T cell receptor beta chains below, sequenced in a study of T cells in Graves' hyperthyroidism and ophthalmopathy. RNA transcripts provided the source from which TCR beta CDR3 regions were amplified. In the first-round RT-PCR of the TCR CDR3, the HTBI primer set was used. TCRdb reanalysed the multiplex PCR reads using MiXCR and keeps one entry per CDR3 protein. The profile shows some 440,000 distinct CDR3 sequences, about a sixth of them singletons. Sequencing was done on a sample of blood. The receptors derive from a woman under 30 with Graves' hyperthyroidism.

This clonotype was observed many times. The chain has TRBV27 and TRBJ2-1, with D possibly matching TRBD1 (7 bases). The length of the CDR3 is 14 residues. Germline V gene sequence: CDR1 MNHEY, CDR2 SMNVEV (reference sequence). Between the trimmed V and J ends, which lost 3 bases and 4 bases, there was a span of 10 bases. CDR3: CASSFPGGYNEQFF. CDR3 bases: TGTGCCAGCAGTTTCCCAGGGGGGTACAATGAGCAGTTCTTC.

In this sample, this clonotype turned up many times. This rearrangement joins TRBV5-1 to TRBJ2-2; TRBD2 might be the D (6 bases). Germline CDR1 SGHRS, CDR2 YFSETQ. This CDR3 comprises 16 residues. V lost 0 bases and J 1 base, leaving 10 bases between the germline ends. CDR3 nucleotide sequence: TGCGCCAGCAGCTTGGACCGCGGGATGAACACCGGGGAGCTGTTTTTT. Encoded protein: CASSLDRGMNTGELFF. The complete variable domain, with remaining parts taken from reference TRBV5-1 and TRBJ2-2, reads KAGVTQTPRYLIKTRGQQVTLSCSPISGHRSVSWYQQTPGQGLQFLFEYFSETQRNKGNFPGRFSGRQFSNSRSEMNVSTLELGDSALYLCASSLDRGMNTGELFFGEGSRLTVL.

This rearrangement joins TRBV2 to TRBJ1-5; D gene ambiguous. Trimming pared 7 bases from V and 1 base from J, leaving 11 bases between. Germline V gives CDR1 SNHLY, CDR2 FYNNEI. The CDR3 runs 14 residues. The CDR3 DNA reads TGTGCCAGCAATGTGTCGCCAAGCAATCAGCCCCAGCATTTT. It translates to CASNVSPSNQPQHF.

In its sample, this clonotype was seen many times. The chain employs TRBV15 and TRBJ1-4; D ambiguous. Trimming took off 4 bases at V and 8 bases at J, with 14 bases between the two ends. The CDR3 is made up of 14 amino acids. The germline V gene has CDR1 LNHNV and CDR2 YYDKDF (reference sequence). The CDR3 is CATSMKPNDEKLFF. The CDR3 region has the DNA TGTGCCACCAGCATGAAACCGAACGACGAAAAACTGTTTTTT.

The table lists this clonotype with many counts. The chain has TRBV6-5 and TRBJ1-2, with 10 bases aligning to TRBD1. The CDR3 contains 14 residues. The trim removed 2 bases at V and 7 bases at J, leaving 4 bases unmatched. CDR1 and CDR2 (germline): MNHEY, SVGAGI. In nucleotides, the CDR3 is TGTGCCAGCAGTTACGGGACAGGGGAGCGTGGCTACACCTTC. Protein product: CASSYGTGERGYTF.

This clonotype has a count of ten or more. This chain joins TRBV7-3 and TRBJ1-1; 10 positions agree with TRBD1. In germline, CDR1 is SGHTA, CDR2 FQGTGA. The J segment lost 5 bases and the V segment lost 3 bases, leaving 9 bases of the junction unmatched. This CDR3 comprises 16 residues. CDR3 in amino acids: CASSFTGTGVGTEAFF. The CDR3 DNA reads TGTGCCAGCAGCTTCACCGGGACAGGGGTGGGGACTGAAGCTTTCTTT.

V usage is TRBV4-1 and J usage is TRBJ2-1; 10 bases are shared with TRBD2. J lost 5 bases, V lost 1 base, and 5 bases had no gene match. Germline values: CDR1 MGHRA, CDR2 YSYEKL. CDR3 length: 16 amino acids. In nucleotides, the CDR3 is TGCGCCAGCAGCCAAGGGGGACTAGCGTATCACAATGAGCAGTTCTTC. Its protein is CASSQGGLAYHNEQFF.

This clonotype occurred many times. The chain carries TRBV20-1 and TRBJ2-3, with 8 bases that match TRBD1. V trimming: 3 bases; J trimming: 4 bases; junction bases outside the gene matches: 18. The V gene's germline CDR1 is DFQATT and CDR2 SNEGSKA (reference sequence). The CDR3 sequence is 18 residues long. CDR3 nucleotide sequence: TGCAGTGCTAGCTGTCGGTCATCGACAGGGGTTTATCCAGATACGCAGTATTTT. Translated: CSASCRSSTGVYPDTQYF.

This clonotype was recorded at least ten times. This rearrangement joins TRBV7-6 to TRBJ1-6; TRBD1 might be the D (5 bases). Germline V lookup: CDR1 SGHVS, CDR2 FNYEAQ. V gave up 0 bases and J gave up 14 bases, with 23 bases separating them. This CDR3 contains 17 residues. The CDR3 coding sequence is TGTGCCAGCAGCTTAGCCGGACCGGGACTCCAGGAAGGGGCCCTCCACTTT. This translates into CASSLAGPGLQEGALHF. The full variable domain, rest sourced from reference TRBV7-6 and TRBJ1-6, is GAGVSQSPRYKVTKRGQDVALRCDPISGHVSLYWYRQALGQGPEFLTYFNYEAQQDKSGLPNDRFSAERPEGSISTLTIQRTEQRDSAMYRCASSLAGPGLQEGALHFGNGTRLTVT.

Details on this clonotype: A much larger clone differs from this one at a single base, so this may be a read error. The chain uses TRBV20-1 and TRBJ2-7; a possible D gene is TRBD2 (5 bases). This CDR3 is 14 amino acids long. Germline V lookup: CDR1 DFQATT, CDR2 SNEGSKA (reference sequence). V gave up 4 bases and J gave up 2 bases, with 15 bases separating them. This chain's CDR3 is CSATPPAAPYEQYF. The CDR3 nucleotides read TGCAGTGCTACCCCCCCAGCGGCTCCCTACGAGCAGTACTTC.

At least ten counts were recorded for this clonotype. V is TRBV2 and J is TRBJ2-3; D gene uncertain. Trimming shortened V by 7 bases and J by 2 bases, and 10 bases separated the two germline ends. There are 13 residues in the CDR3. Germline V gives CDR1 SNHLY, CDR2 FYNNEI. The CDR3 reads CASKYGFTDTQYF. CDR3 sequence (DNA): TGTGCCAGCAAATATGGATTCACAGATACGCAGTATTTT.

The chain carries TRBV6-1 and TRBJ2-3; TRBD2 agrees at 9 bases. The length of the CDR3 is 16 residues. The germline gives CDR1 MNHNS, CDR2 SASEGT. J was trimmed by 1 base and V by 5 bases; bases with no gene match: 7. CDR3 in DNA: TGTGCCAGCAGTCGAGACTGGACTAGCGGCACAGATACGCAGTATTTT. It yields the protein CASSRDWTSGTDTQYF.

In its sample, this clonotype was seen many times. The CDR3 DNA follows: TGCAGCGTCGTCCTGACAGGGTTGGGAGAGACCCAGTACTTC. Translated: CSVVLTGLGETQYF. This chain connects TRBV29-1 to TRBJ2-5; 7 bases map to TRBD1. From germline, CDR1 is SQVTM and CDR2 ANQGSEA. Germline trimming cut 6 bases from V and 4 bases from J; bases unmatched to any gene: 11. The CDR3 sequence is 14 residues long.

The chain's CDR3 is CASSALPGGAGGTGELFF. CDR3 nucleotides: TGTGCCAGCAGCGCGCTTCCCGGGGGGGCAGGGGGCACCGGGGAGCTGTTTTTT. The V gene is TRBV9, the J gene TRBJ2-2, with D possibly TRBD2 on 8 matching bases. Germline lookup yields CDR1 SGDLS and CDR2 YYNGEE. V was cut by 3 bases and J by 4 bases, with 22 bases left in between. The CDR3 has 18 amino acids.